This is a list of T cell receptor beta chains from one sample in a study of beta chain features in type 1 diabetes. TCRdb's table, derived via immunoSEQ multiplex PCR, lists solely in-frame clones and lacks some. In the table there are 600,000 or so clones, roughly 13% of which are singletons. The specimen was naive CD4+ T cells from blood. Receptors were obtained from a man aged 18 to 30 with type 1 diabetes. CDR3s include the opening cysteine and the closing phenylalanine or tryptophan. D genes are given only for firm matches. Not all rows give a size; the values are once, few, many and, for expanded clones, a class.

few,TRBV4-1,TRBD2,TRBJ2-1,TGCGCCAGCAGCCAACTTCCGGGACTAGCGGGAAATAATGAGCAGTTCTTC,CASSQLPGLAGNNEQFF
few,TRBV7-9,TRBD2,TRBJ2-1,TGTGCCAGCAGCTACCCGGGACTAGCGGGGGGCGGCTCCTACAATGAGCAGTTCTTC,CASSYPGLAGGGSYNEQFF
few,TRBV29-1,TRBD1,TRBJ2-7,TGCAGCGTCGGCAGGGGGCTCTACGAGCAGTACTTC,CSVGRGLYEQYF
few,TRBV5-1,-,TRBJ1-2,TGCGCCAGCAGCCTGCTGGACCCCGCCAGCGGCTACACCTTC,CASSLLDPASGYTF
-,TRBV7-6,TRBD1,TRBJ1-2,TGTGCCAGCAGCTTGGGGACAGGGTGGCAGGGCTACACCTTC,CASSLGTGWQGYTF
-,TRBV2,-,TRBJ2-5,TGTGCCAGCAGCGACCGGCGGAACCAAGAGACCCAGTACTTC,CASSDRRNQETQYF
few,TRBV7-2,-,TRBJ2-7,TGTGCCAGCAGCCAAAGTTTCGGCGCGGGAATAAGCGAGCAGTACTTC,CASSQSFGAGISEQYF
-,TRBV4-2,-,TRBJ2-1,TGTGCCAGCAGCGTGCCGGGACTCGCGGGTAATGAGCAGTTCTTC,CASSVPGLAGNEQFF
few,TRBV5-6,TRBD1,TRBJ2-3,TGTGCCAGCAGCCTAGGACAGGGGACCCTCACAGATACGCAGTATTTT,CASSLGQGTLTDTQYF
-,TRBV18,-,TRBJ1-5,TGTGCCAGCTCACAACCCAATCAGCCCCAGCATTTT,CASSQPNQPQHF
-,TRBV18,-,TRBJ1-5,TGTGCCAGCTCACAAAAAGATAGCAATCAGCCCCAGCATTTT,CASSQKDSNQPQHF
-,TRBV7-3,TRBD1,TRBJ2-1,TGTGCCAGCAGCTCGGGACAGGACAATGAGCAGTTCTTC,CASSSGQDNEQFF
few,TRBV7-9,TRBD1,TRBJ1-1,TGTGCCAGCAGCTCCCGGGACAGTTTAAAAGCTTTCTTT,CASSSRDSLKAFF
few,TRBV5-1,TRBD1,TRBJ2-7,TGCGCCAGCAGCCCGGGGACAGGGATGGACTCCTACGAGCAGTACTTC,CASSPGTGMDSYEQYF
-,TRBV2,-,TRBJ2-1,TGTGCCAGCAGGGGACCAGGGAATGAGCAGTTCTTC,CASRGPGNEQFF
-,TRBV5-1,-,TRBJ1-1,TGCGCCAGCACCCCATTGTGGGGGGCGAACACTGAAGCTTTCTTT,CASTPLWGANTEAFF
few,TRBV18,-,TRBJ1-1,TGTGCCAGCTCACTCCGGACAGAGACTGAAGCTTTCTTT,CASSLRTETEAFF
few,TRBV19,TRBD1,TRBJ2-7,TGTGCCAGTAGTCGCCCGGGACAGGGGTACGAGCAGTACTTC,CASSRPGQGYEQYF
few,TRBV28,-,TRBJ1-1,TGTGCCAGCAGTTCCCCACGGGGCGCGGACACTGAAGCTTTCTTT,CASSSPRGADTEAFF
few,TRBV9,-,TRBJ2-7,TGTGCCAGCAGCGAAGGGCCAGGAGGAAACTACGAGCAGTACTTC,CASSEGPGGNYEQYF
few,TRBV2,TRBD2,TRBJ2-3,TGTGCCATCCTGTGGACTAGAATGAAAGATACGCAGTATTTT,CAILWTRMKDTQYF
-,TRBV7-9,-,TRBJ2-4,TGTGCCAGCAGCATACCGACTCTAGCCAAAAACATTCAGTACTTC,CASSIPTLAKNIQYF
few,TRBV5-6,TRBD2,TRBJ2-1,TGTGCCAGCGCTCGGAGCGGGACTTGGGATGAGCAGTTCTTC,CASARSGTWDEQFF
-,TRBV6-5,-,TRBJ2-7,TGTGCCAGCAGTTACCTAAGGGGCTACGAGCAGTACTTC,CASSYLRGYEQYF
-,TRBV10-3,-,TRBJ2-7,TGTGCCATCAGTGATAGACTAGGGAACGAGCAGTACTTC,CAISDRLGNEQYF
-,TRBV27,-,TRBJ1-1,TGTGCCAGCAGTTTGAAAGTGAACACTGAAGCTTTCTTT,CASSLKVNTEAFF
-,TRBV9,TRBD2,TRBJ2-6,TGTGCCAGCACCCCTGCTGGCGGGGGGGCCTCTGGGGCCAACGTCCTGACTTTC,CASTPAGGGASGANVLTF
-,TRBV7-3,-,TRBJ2-1,TGTGCCAGCAGCCCTATCGGCCAGGGCAATGAGCAGTTCTTC,CASSPIGQGNEQFF
-,TRBV5-1,-,TRBJ2-5,TGCGCCAGCAGCTCCCGGGATCCCAACCAAGAGACCCAGTACTTC,CASSSRDPNQETQYF
-,TRBV7-9,-,TRBJ1-1,TGTGCCAGCAGCTTAGCACCGGGGGCCGTTGCTTTCTTT,CASSLAPGAVAFF
-,TRBV30,TRBD2,TRBJ2-7,TGTGCCTGGACTAGCGGGATAGAGCAGTACTTC,CAWTSGIEQYF
-,TRBV29-1,-,TRBJ1-2,TGCAGCGTTGAAGATCAGGGGCTGGGCTATGGCTACACCTTC,CSVEDQGLGYGYTF
few,TRBV5-1,TRBD2,TRBJ2-1,TGCGCCAGCAGCTGGACTAGCGGGGCTCGGGATGAGCAGTTCTTC,CASSWTSGARDEQFF
few,TRBV29-1,-,TRBJ2-3,TGCAGCGTTGAGGTGGGGCCTAGCACAGATACGCAGTATTTT,CSVEVGPSTDTQYF
-,TRBV5-1,-,TRBJ2-5,TGCGCCAGCAGTGGCATAGCGAGGGAGACCCAGTACTTC,CASSGIARETQYF
-,TRBV9,TRBD2,TRBJ2-2,TGTGCCAGCAGCGTAGAGCCCAGCGGGGGGTCGAACACCGGGGAGCTGTTTTTT,CASSVEPSGGSNTGELFF
-,TRBV10-3,TRBD2,TRBJ2-1,TGTGCCATCAGTGAGCCGACTAGCGGGCCTTCCTCTTCCTACAATGAGCAGTTCTTC,CAISEPTSGPSSSYNEQFF
-,TRBV5-1,-,TRBJ2-5,TGCGCCAGCAGCTTCCCGGAATGGGAGACCCAGTACTTC,CASSFPEWETQYF
-,TRBV4-3,-,TRBJ1-1,TGCGCCAGCAGCCGCCGGACTTTCTATATTGGGGGCACTGAAGCTTTCTTT,CASSRRTFYIGGTEAFF
-,TRBV4-1,TRBD1,TRBJ2-1,TGCGCCAGCAGCCAAGTAGCAGGGGGCAATGAGCAGTTCTTC,CASSQVAGGNEQFF
few,TRBV18,-,TRBJ2-2,TGTGCCAGCTCACCCTGGACGGCGAACACCGGGGAGCTGTTTTTT,CASSPWTANTGELFF
few,TRBV4-1,-,TRBJ1-1,TGCGCCAGCAGCCAAGAAAGGAGCACTGAAGCTTTCTTT,CASSQERSTEAFF
-,TRBV30,-,TRBJ2-2,TGTGCCTGGAGTGTACATAGGCTTGGCGGGGAGCTGTTTTTT,CAWSVHRLGGELFF
-,TRBV4-2,TRBD2,TRBJ2-1,TGTGCCAGCAGCCATCTCACCGGGACTACCTACAATGAGCAGTTCTTC,CASSHLTGTTYNEQFF
-,TRBV6-5,-,TRBJ2-5,TGTGCCAGCAGTTACGCCGGGGCGGAGACCCAGTACTTC,CASSYAGAETQYF
-,TRBV30,-,TRBJ1-1,TGTGCCTGGAGGCCGTGGAACACTGAAGCTTTCTTT,CAWRPWNTEAFF
few,TRBV7-6,-,TRBJ2-1,TGTGCCAGCAGCTTAGTATTTAGCGGATCCTACAATGAGCAGTTCTTC,CASSLVFSGSYNEQFF
-,TRBV29-1,TRBD1,TRBJ1-3,TGCAGCGTTTCACGCCTATTCCCGGGACAGGGGACGAGCTCTGGAAACACCATATATTTT,CSVSRLFPGQGTSSGNTIYF
-,TRBV7-7,-,TRBJ2-3,TGTGCTAGCAGCTTAGCCGGGGCGAGTACAGATACGCAGTATTTT,CASSLAGASTDTQYF
few,TRBV18,-,TRBJ1-1,TGTGCCAGCTCACCAGCAGAGAACACTGAAGCTTTCTTT,CASSPAENTEAFF
-,TRBV7-6,-,TRBJ1-2,TGTGCCAGCAGCCAATCGCTGAGCGAGGCCTATGGCTACACCTTC,CASSQSLSEAYGYTF
-,TRBV9,-,TRBJ2-5,TGTGCCAGCAGCGTAGCTATTTCGGGGAAGGTAGAGACCCAGTACTTC,CASSVAISGKVETQYF
few,TRBV4-2,TRBD2,TRBJ2-1,TGTGCCAGCAGCCAAGAGTTAGCGGGGGTTCGCTTTTTGTTCTTC,CASSQELAGVRFLFF